Included here is one T cell receptor (beta chain) sequence, with context. It lacks a known antigen. Base qualities were left out, and no much larger clone turns up one base away. Whole blood was collected in K2EDTA tubes by collaborating institutions according to the institutions' own protocols. For TCRbeta analysis, collaborators shipped samples as frozen whole blood, isolated PBMCs, or DNA extracted from either of those sample types. TCRbeta CDR3 regions were amplified from genomic DNA using the immunoSEQ Assay, a bias-controlled multiplex PCR. The original methods were these. The number of nucleated cells in each sample was estimated by amplification of reference gene primers within the assay. To quantify the absolute abundance of each unique TCRbeta CDR3 rearrangement, sequence reads were collapsed and filtered. For each sample, productive Simpson clonality was calculated as the square root of Simpson's diversity index over productive rearrangements. Drawn from immuneACCESS, this table holds only the in-frame rearrangements with V and J called that TCRdb kept. Clones are partly lost; checked studies trace under half to an unresolved V gene and leave the rest unexplained. V, J and clone size are those of that table, while D and trimming were read from the DNA. The sample table lists 150,000 to 200,000 clones, approximately 80% of them with a count of one. The ten largest clones represent 5.5% to 8.5% of the sample.

This sample is part of a study of blood T cell repertoires in COVID-19 (dated by TCRdb to the early 2020s). A note on the overall study: The collaborator samples originated in the United States, Italy and Spain and spanned the acute and convalescent phases of COVID-19. The samples were drawn from the first 160 participants of the ongoing ImmuneRACE study and from 950 to 1,500 subjects provided by 6 global collaborators. The material from the prospective study consisted of cDNA or gDNA derived from T cells, B-cell-depleted T cells, or PBMCs. Where HLA class I and class II types were available, the types were taken from metadata supplied by the sample provider, not from assay-based typing. The repertoires were released in a freely available public database intended as a resource for research on the immune response to SARS-CoV-2. Nearly every sample came with metadata listing a de-identified subject ID, COVID-19 status, age in years and sex. Deeply sampled blood TCRbeta repertoires from subjects exposed to, actively infected with, or recovered from COVID-19 were included in the dataset. The paper as a whole reports these results and caveats: Clinical and demographic metadata were provided uncurated, with the amount varying by source and participant.

Trimming removed 0 bases from V and 3 bases from J; the gene matches leave 4 bases unexplained. The CDR3 has 16 amino acids, counting the end cysteine and phenylalanine. The only DNA kept is the CDR3, 48 bases in frame from the first base. The germline V gene encodes CDR1 LNHNV and CDR2 YYDKDF (reference sequence). Sequencing was carried out using peripheral blood. This clonotype originated in a man aged 60 to 75 with acute or convalescent COVID-19. This receptor chain uses TRBV15 and TRBJ2-1, and 8 junctional nucleotides match TRBD2. DNA sequence: TGTGCCACCAGCAGAGATCCAGCGGGGGACTACAATGAGCAGTTCTTC. Its protein product is CATSRDPAGDYNEQFF. Reference TRBV15 and TRBJ2-1 genes cover what lies past the CDR3, so the full variable domain is DAMVIQNPRYQVTQFGKPVTLSCSQTLNHNVMYWYQQKSSQAPKLLFHYYDKDFNNEADTPDNFQSRRPNTSFCFLDIRSPGLGDTAMYLCATSRDPAGDYNEQFFGPGTRLTVL.